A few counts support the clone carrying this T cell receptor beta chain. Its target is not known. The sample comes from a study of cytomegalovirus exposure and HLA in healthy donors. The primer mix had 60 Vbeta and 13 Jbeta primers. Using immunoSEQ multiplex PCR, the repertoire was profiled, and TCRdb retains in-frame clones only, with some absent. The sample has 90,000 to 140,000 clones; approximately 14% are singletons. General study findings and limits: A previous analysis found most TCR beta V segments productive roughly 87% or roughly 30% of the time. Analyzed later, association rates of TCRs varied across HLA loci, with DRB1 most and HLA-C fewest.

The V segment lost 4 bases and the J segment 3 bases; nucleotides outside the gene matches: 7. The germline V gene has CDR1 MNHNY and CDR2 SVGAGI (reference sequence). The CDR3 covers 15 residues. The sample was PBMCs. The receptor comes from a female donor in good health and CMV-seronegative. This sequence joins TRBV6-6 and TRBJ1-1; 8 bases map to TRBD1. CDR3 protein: CASSLQGARYTEAFF. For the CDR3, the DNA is TGTGCCAGCAGTTTGCAGGGGGCTCGGTACACTGAAGCTTTCTTT.